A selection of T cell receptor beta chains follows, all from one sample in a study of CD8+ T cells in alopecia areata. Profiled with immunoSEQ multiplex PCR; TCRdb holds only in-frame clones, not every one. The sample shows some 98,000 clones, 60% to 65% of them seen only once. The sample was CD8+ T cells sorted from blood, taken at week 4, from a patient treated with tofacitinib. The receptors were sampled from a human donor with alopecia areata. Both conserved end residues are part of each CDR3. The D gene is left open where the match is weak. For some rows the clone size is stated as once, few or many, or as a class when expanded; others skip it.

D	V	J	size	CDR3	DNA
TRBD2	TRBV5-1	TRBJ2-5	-	CASSLSNGGADRETQYF	TGCGCCAGCAGCTTGAGCAACGGGGGGGCCGATCGAGAGACCCAGTACTTC
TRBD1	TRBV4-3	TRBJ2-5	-	CASSQTTTGGETQYF	TGCGCCAGCAGCCAAACAACTACAGGGGGAGAGACCCAGTACTTC
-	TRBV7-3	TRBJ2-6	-	CASSRRVAGANVLTF	TGTGCCAGCAGCCGCAGGGTGGCTGGGGCCAACGTCCTGACTTTC
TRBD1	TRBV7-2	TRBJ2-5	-	CASSLYDRGSATQYF	TGTGCCAGCAGCTTATATGACAGGGGTTCAGCGACCCAGTACTTC
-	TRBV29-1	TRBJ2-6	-	CSGLGGPRANVLTF	TGCAGCGGGCTAGGGGGACCAAGGGCCAACGTCCTGACTTTC
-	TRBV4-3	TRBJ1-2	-	CASSQDRGSGTNYGYTF	TGCGCCAGCAGCCAAGATCGTGGGTCCGGGACAAACTATGGCTACACCTTC
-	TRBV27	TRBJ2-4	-	CASTTTGLGKNIQYF	TGTGCCAGCACCACAACAGGGTTGGGCAAAAACATTCAGTACTTC
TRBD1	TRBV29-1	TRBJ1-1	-	CSAQGASTEAFF	TGCAGCGCCCAGGGGGCGAGTACTGAAGCTTTCTTT
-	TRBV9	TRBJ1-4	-	CASSAPGRDEKLFF	TGTGCCAGCAGCGCCCCCGGCAGGGACGAAAAACTGTTTTTT
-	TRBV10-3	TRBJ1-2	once	CAISEVGHSNYGYTF	TGTGCCATCAGTGAAGTGGGACACTCTAACTATGGCTACACCTTC
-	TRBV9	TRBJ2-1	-	CASSAGQGAGLAENNEQFF	TGTGCCAGCAGCGCAGGACAGGGGGCGGGACTAGCGGAAAACAATGAGCAGTTCTTC
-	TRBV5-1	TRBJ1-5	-	CASSLGQVNQPQHF	TGCGCCAGCAGCTTGGGACAGGTTAATCAGCCCCAGCATTTT
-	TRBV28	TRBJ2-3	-	CASSTRFTDTQYF	TGTGCCAGCAGTACAAGGTTTACAGATACGCAGTATTTT
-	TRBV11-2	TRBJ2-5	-	CASSLVGRGTQYF	TGTGCCAGCAGCTTAGTGGGCAGGGGGACCCAGTACTTC
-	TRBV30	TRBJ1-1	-	CAWSVGGNTEAFF	TGTGCCTGGAGTGTCGGGGGGAACACTGAAGCTTTCTTT